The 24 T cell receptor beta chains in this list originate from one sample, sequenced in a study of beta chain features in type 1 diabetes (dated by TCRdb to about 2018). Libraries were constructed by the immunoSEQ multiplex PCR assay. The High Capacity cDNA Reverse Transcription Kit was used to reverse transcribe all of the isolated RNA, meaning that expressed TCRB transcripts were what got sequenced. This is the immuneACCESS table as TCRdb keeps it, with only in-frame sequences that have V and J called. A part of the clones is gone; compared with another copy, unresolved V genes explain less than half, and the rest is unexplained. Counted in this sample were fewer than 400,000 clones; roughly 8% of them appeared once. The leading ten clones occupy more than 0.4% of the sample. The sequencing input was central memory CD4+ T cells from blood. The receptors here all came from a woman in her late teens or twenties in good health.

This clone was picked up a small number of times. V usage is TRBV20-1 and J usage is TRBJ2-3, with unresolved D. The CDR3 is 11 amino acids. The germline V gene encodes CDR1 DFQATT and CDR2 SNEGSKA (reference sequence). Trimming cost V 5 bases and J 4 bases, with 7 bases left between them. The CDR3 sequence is CSARSSDTQYF. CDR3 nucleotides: TGCAGTGCTCGGTCATCAGATACGCAGTATTTT.

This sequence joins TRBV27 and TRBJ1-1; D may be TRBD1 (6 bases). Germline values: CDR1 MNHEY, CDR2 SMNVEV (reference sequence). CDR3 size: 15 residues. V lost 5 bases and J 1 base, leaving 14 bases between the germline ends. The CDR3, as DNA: TGTGCCAGCAGTCCCTTGGACAGTGGGAACACTGAAGCTTTCTTT. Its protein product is CASSPLDSGNTEAFF.

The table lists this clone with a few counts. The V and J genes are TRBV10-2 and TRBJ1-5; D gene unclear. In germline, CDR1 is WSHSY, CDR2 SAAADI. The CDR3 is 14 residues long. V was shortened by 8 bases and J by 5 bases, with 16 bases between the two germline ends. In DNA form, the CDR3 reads TGCGCCAGCGGGAAGTCGTTAAGAGATCAGCCCCAGCATTTT. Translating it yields CASGKSLRDQPQHF.

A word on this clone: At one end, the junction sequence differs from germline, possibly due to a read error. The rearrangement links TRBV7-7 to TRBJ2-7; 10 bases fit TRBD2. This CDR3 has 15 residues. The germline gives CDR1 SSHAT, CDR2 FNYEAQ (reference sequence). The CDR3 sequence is CASSPTSGTPYEQYF. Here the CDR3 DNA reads TGTGCTAGCAGCCCAACTAGCGGGACCCCCTACGAGCAGTACTTC.

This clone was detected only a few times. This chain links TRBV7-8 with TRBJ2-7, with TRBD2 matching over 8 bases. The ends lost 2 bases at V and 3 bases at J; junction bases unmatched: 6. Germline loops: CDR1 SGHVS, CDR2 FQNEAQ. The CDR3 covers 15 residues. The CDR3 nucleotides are TGTGCCAGCAGCTTACACCGACTAGCGCGCTACGAGCAGTACTTC. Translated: CASSLHRLARYEQYF. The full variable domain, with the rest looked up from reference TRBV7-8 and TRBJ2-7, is GAGVSQSPRYKVAKRGQDVALRCDPISGHVSLFWYQQALGQGPEFLTYFQNEAQLDKSGLPSDRFFAERPEGSVSTLKIQRTQQEDSAVYLCASSLHRLARYEQYFGPGTRLTVT.

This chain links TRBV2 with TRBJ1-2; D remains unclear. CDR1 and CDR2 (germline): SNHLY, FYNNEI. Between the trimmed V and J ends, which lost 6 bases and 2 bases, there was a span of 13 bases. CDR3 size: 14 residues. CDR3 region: CASRSQVGNYGYTF. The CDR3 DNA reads TGTGCCAGCAGATCCCAAGTTGGGAACTATGGCTACACCTTC.

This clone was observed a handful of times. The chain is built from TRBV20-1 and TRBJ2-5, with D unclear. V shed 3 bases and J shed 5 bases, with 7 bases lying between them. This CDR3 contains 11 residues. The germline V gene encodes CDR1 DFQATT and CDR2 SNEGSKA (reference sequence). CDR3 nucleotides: TGCAGTGCTAGGTTTTGGGAGACCCAGTACTTC. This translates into CSARFWETQYF.

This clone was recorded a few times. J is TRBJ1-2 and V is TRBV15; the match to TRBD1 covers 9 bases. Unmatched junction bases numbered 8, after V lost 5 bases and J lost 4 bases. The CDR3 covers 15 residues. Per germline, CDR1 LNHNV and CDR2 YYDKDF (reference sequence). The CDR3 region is CATSDDRGIGYGYTF. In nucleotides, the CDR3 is TGTGCCACCAGCGACGACAGGGGGATCGGCTATGGCTACACCTTC.

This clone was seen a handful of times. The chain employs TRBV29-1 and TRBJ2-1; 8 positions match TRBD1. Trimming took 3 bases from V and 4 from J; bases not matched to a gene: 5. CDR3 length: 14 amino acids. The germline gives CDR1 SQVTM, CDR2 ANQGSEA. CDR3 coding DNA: TGCAGCGTTGATTTTGGACAGGGATACAATGAGCAGTTCTTC. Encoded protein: CSVDFGQGYNEQFF.

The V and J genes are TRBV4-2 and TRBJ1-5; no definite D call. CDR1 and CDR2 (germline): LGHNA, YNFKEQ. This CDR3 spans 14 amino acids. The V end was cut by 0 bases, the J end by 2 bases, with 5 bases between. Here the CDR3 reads CASSQDLGNQPQHF. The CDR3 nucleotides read TGTGCCAGCAGCCAAGATTTGGGCAATCAGCCCCAGCATTTT.

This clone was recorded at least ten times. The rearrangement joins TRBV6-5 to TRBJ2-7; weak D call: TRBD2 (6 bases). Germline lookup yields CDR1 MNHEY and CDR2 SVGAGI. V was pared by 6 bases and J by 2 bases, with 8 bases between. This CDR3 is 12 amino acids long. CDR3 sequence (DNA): TGTGCCAGCAGGCGCGGGACCTACGAGCAGTACTTC. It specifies CASRRGTYEQYF.

Here the CDR3 reads CASSLGEGGYGYTF. CDR3 sequence (DNA): TGTGCCAGCAGCTTGGGTGAGGGGGGCTATGGCTACACCTTC. The chain joins TRBV5-6 to TRBJ1-2; D might be TRBD1 (6 bases). The V end lost 0 bases, the J end lost 4 bases, and 10 bases lay between the germline ends. There are 14 residues in the CDR3. Germline V gene data show CDR1 as SGHDT and CDR2 as YYEEEE.

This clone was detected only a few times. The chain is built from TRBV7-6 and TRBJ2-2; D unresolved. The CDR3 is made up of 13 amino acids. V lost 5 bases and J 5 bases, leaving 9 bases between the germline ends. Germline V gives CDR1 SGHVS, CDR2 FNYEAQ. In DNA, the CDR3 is TGTGCCAGCAGCCCCCAGTCGACCGGGGAGCTGTTTTTT. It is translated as CASSPQSTGELFF.

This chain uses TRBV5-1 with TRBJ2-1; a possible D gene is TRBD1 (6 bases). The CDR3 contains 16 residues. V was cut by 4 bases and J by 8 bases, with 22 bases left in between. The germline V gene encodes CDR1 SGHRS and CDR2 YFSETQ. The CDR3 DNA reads TGCGCCAGCAGCCCCAGCAGGGGTAGGGAAAGCGATGAGCAGTTCTTC. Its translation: CASSPSRGRESDEQFF. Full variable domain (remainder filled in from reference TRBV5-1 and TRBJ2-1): KAGVTQTPRYLIKTRGQQVTLSCSPISGHRSVSWYQQTPGQGLQFLFEYFSETQRNKGNFPGRFSGRQFSNSRSEMNVSTLELGDSALYLCASSPSRGRESDEQFFGPGTRLTVL.

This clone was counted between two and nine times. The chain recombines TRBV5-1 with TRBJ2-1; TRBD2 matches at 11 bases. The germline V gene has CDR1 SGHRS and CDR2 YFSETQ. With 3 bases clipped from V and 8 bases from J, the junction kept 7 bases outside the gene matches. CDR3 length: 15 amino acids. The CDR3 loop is CASSSLSGRADEQFF. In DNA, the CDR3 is TGCGCCAGCAGCTCCCTTAGCGGGAGGGCTGATGAGCAGTTCTTC.

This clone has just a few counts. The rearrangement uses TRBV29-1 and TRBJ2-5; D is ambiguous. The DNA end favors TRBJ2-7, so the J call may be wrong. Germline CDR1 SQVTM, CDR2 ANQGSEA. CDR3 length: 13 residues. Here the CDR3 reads CSVKSRTSYEQYF. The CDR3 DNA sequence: TGCAGCGTTAAATCCCGGACCAGCTACGAGCAGTACTTC.

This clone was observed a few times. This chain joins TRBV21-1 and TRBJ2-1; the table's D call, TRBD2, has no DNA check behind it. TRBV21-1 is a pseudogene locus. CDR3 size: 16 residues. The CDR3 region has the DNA TGTGCCAGCAGCAAAGCCTGGCGGAGCTCCTACAATGAGCAGTTCTTC. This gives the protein CASSKAWRSSYNEQFF.

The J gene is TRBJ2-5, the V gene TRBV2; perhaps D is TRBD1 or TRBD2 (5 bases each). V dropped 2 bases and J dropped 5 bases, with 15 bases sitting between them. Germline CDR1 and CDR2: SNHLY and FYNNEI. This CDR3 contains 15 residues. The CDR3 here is CASSENGAGRETQYF. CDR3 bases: TGTGCCAGCAGTGAAAACGGGGCAGGGCGGGAGACCCAGTACTTC.

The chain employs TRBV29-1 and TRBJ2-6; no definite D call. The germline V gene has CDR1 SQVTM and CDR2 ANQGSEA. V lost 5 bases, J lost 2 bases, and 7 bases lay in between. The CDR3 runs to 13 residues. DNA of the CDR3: TGCAGCGTTATGGAAACTGGGGCCAACGTCCTGACTTTC. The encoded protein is CSVMETGANVLTF.

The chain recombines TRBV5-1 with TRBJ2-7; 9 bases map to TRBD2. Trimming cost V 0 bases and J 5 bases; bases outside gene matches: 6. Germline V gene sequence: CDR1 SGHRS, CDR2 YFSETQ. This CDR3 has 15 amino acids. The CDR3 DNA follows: TGCGCCAGCAGCTTGGGACTAGCGGCTTCAGACGAGCAGTACTTC. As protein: CASSLGLAASDEQYF.

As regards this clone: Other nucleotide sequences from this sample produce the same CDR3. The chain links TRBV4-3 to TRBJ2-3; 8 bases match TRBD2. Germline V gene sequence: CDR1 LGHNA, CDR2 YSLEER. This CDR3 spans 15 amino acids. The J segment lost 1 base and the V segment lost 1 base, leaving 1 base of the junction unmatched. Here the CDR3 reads CASSQAGGGTDTQYF. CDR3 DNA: TGCGCCAGCAGCCAAGCGGGAGGGGGCACAGATACGCAGTATTTT.

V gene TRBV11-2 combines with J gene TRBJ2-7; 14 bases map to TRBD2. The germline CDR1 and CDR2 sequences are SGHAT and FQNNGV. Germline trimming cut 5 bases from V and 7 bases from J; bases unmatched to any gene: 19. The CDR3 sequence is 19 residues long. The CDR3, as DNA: TGTGCCAGCAGCAGAAATTGGGTAGCGACTAGCGGGAGGGCCGCTGAGCAGTACTTC. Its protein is CASSRNWVATSGRAAEQYF.

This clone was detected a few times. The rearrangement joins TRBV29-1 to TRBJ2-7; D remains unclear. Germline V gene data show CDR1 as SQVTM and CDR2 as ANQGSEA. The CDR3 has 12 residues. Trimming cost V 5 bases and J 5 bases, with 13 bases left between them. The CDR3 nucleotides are TGCAGCGTTCAGGTTACACTCGACGAGCAGTACTTC. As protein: CSVQVTLDEQYF.

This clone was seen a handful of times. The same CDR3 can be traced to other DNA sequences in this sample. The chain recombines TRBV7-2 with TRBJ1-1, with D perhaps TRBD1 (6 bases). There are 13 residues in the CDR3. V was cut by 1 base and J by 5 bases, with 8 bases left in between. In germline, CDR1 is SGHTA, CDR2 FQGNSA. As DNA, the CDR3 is TGTGCCAGCAGCTTAGACAGGGAGACTGAAGCTTTCTTT. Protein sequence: CASSLDRETEAFF.